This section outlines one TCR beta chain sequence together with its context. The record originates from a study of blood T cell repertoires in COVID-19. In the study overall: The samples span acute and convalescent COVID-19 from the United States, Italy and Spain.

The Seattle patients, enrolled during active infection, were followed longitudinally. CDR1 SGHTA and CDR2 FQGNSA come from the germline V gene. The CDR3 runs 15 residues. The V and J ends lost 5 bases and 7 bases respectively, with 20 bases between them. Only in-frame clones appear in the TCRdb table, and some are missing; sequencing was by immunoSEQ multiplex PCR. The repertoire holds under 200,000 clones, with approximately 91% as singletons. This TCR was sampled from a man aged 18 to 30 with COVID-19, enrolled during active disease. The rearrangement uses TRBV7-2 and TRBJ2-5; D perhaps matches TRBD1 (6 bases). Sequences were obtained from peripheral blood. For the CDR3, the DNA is TGTGCCAGCAGCGTCCTGGGGGCTAGTGGTGGGACCCAGTACTTC. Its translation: CASSVLGASGGTQYF. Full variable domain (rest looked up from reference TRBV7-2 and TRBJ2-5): GAGVSQSPSNKVTEKGKDVELRCDPISGHTALYWYRQSLGQGLEFLIYFQGNSAPDKSGLPSDRFSAERTGGSVSTLTIQRTQQEDSAVYLCASSVLGASGGTQYFGPGTRLLVL.